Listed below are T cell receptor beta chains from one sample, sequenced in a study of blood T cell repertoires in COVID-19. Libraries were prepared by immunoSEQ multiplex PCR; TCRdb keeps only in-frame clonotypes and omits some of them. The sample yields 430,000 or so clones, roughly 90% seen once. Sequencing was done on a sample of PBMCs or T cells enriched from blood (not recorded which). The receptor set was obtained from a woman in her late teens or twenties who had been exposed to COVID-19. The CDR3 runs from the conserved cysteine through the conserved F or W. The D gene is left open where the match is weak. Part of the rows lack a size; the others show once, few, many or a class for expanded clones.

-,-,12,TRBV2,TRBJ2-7,CASRKDLRDTHF,TGTGCCAGCAGGAAAGATCTCCGGGACACGCATTTC
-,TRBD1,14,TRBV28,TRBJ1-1,CASSTHRGRTEAFF,TGTGCCAGCAGTACGCACAGGGGGAGGACTGAAGCTTTCTTT
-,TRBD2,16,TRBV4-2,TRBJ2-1,CASSQEAGASYNEQFF,TGTGCCAGCAGCCAAGAAGCGGGAGCCTCCTACAATGAGCAGTTCTTC
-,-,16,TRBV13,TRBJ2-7,CASLIQGWGRTYEQYF,TGTGCCAGCTTGATCCAAGGGTGGGGCAGGACCTACGAGCAGTACTTC
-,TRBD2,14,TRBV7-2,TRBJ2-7,CASSLAGGTYEQYF,TGTGCCAGCAGCTTGGCGGGGGGGACCTACGAGCAGTACTTC
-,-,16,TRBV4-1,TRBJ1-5,CASSQQGTYSNQPQHF,TGCGCCAGCAGCCAGCAGGGTACCTATAGCAATCAGCCCCAGCATTTT
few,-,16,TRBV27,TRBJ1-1,CASSPRVTGRNTEAFF,TGTGCCAGCAGTCCCCGTGTAACGGGGAGGAACACTGAAGCTTTCTTT
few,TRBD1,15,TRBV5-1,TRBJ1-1,CASSLNRGVNTEAFF,TGCGCCAGCAGCTTGAACAGGGGGGTGAACACTGAAGCTTTCTTT
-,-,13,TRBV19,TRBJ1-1,CASNAKGDTEAFF,TGTGCCAGTAATGCGAAGGGGGACACTGAAGCTTTCTTT
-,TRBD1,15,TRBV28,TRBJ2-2,CASSFYRGRTGELFF,TGTGCCAGCAGTTTTTACAGGGGGCGGACCGGGGAGCTGTTTTTT
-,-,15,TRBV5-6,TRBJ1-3,CASSQGRLSGNTIYF,TGTGCCAGCAGCCAGGGCCGACTCTCTGGAAACACCATATATTTT
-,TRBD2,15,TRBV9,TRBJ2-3,CASSGGRGEKDTQYF,TGTGCCAGCAGCGGTGGGCGGGGGGAGAAAGATACGCAGTATTTT
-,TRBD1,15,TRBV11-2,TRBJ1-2,CASSSSGGGISGYTF,TGTGCCAGCAGCAGTTCAGGGGGCGGGATTAGTGGCTACACCTTC
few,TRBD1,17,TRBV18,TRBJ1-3,CASSPRTGGSSGNTIYF,TGTGCCAGCTCACCTCGGACAGGAGGTTCCTCTGGAAACACCATATATTTT
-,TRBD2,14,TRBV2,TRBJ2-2,CASRERGGSGELFF,TGTGCCAGCAGAGAGCGGGGGGGTTCCGGGGAGCTGTTTTTT
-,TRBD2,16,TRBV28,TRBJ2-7,CASSFYTGTSGYEQYF,TGTGCCAGCAGTTTCTACACCGGGACTAGCGGGTACGAGCAGTACTTC
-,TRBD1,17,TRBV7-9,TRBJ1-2,CASSLEYGTGGRYGYTF,TGTGCCAGCAGCTTAGAATACGGGACAGGGGGCCGCTATGGCTACACCTTC
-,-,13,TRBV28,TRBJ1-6,CASSYRNGGWIHF,TGTGCCAGCAGTTACCGGAATGGGGGCTGGATCCACTTT
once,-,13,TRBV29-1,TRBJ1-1,CSVEDGMNTEAFF,TGCAGCGTGGAGGACGGAATGAACACTGAAGCTTTCTTT
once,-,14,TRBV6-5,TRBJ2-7,CASSYSNGGYEQYF,TGTGCCAGCAGTTACTCTAACGGGGGCTACGAGCAGTACTTC
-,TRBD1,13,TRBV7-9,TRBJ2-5,CASKKTGPETQYF,TGTGCCAGCAAAAAGACAGGGCCAGAGACCCAGTACTTC
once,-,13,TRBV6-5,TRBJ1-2,CASSFTQDYGYTF,TGTGCCAGCAGTTTTACACAGGACTATGGCTACACCTTC
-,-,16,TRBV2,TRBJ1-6,CASSESGKVGNSPLHF,TGTGCCAGCAGTGAATCAGGGAAGGTTGGGAATTCACCCCTCCACTTT
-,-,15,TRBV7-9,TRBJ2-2,CASSFVRKNTGELFF,TGTGCCAGCAGCTTCGTCAGGAAGAACACCGGGGAGCTGTTTTTT
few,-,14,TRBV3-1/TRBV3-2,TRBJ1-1,CASSYGVMNTEAFF,TGTGCCAGCAGCTACGGGGTCATGAACACTGAAGCTTTCTTT
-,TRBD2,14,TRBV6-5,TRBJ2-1,CASSYPGGRNEQFF,TGTGCCAGCAGTTACCCGGGGGGACGGAATGAGCAGTTCTTC
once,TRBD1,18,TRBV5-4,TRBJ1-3,CASSIDPGQGTSGNTIYF,TGTGCCAGCAGCATCGATCCGGGACAGGGAACCAGTGGAAACACCATATATTTT
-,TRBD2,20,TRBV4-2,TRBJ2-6,CASSQGLAGEGAYGANVLTF,TGTGCCAGCAGCCAGGGACTAGCGGGAGAAGGGGCATATGGGGCCAACGTCCTGACTTTC
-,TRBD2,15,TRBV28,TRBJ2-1,CASSRLAGGFFEQFF,TGTGCCAGCAGCCGACTAGCGGGAGGGTTTTTCGAGCAGTTCTTC
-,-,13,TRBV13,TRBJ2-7,CASSLNQGYEQYF,TGTGCCAGCAGCTTAAACCAGGGCTACGAGCAGTACTTC
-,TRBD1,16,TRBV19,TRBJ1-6,CASSGTGRAYNSPLHF,TGTGCCAGTAGTGGGACAGGGCGGGCCTATAATTCACCCCTCCACTTT
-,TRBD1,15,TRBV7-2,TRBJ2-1,CASSPDRGSYNEQFF,TGTGCCAGCAGCCCGGACAGGGGATCCTACAATGAGCAGTTCTTC
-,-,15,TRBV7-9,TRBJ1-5,CASSRSGGDNQPQHF,TGTGCCAGCAGCCGTTCCGGGGGTGACAATCAGCCCCAGCATTTT
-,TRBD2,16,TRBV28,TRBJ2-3,CASSLFSGASTDTQYF,TGTGCCAGCAGTTTATTTAGCGGGGCTAGCACAGATACGCAGTATTTT
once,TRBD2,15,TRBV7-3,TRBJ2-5,CASSAGGAVGKTQYF,TGTGCCAGCAGCGCCGGGGGGGCGGTAGGGAAGACCCAGTACTTC
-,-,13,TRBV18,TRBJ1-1,CASSGLINTEAFF,TGTGCCAGCTCGGGACTGATCAACACTGAAGCTTTCTTT
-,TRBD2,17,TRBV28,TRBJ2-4,CASSLRASGVAKNIQYF,TGTGCCAGCAGTTTGAGGGCTAGCGGGGTAGCCAAAAACATTCAGTACTTC
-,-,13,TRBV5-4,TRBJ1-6,CASRGEGNSPLHF,TGTGCCAGCAGGGGAGAAGGTAATTCACCCCTCCACTTT
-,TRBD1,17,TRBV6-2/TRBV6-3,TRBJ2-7,CASSYPEGQAHLYEQYF,TGTGCCAGCAGTTACCCCGAGGGACAGGCCCACCTTTACGAGCAGTACTTC
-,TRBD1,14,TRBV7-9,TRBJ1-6,CASSPDRGPSPLHF,TGTGCCAGCAGCCCGGACAGGGGGCCTTCACCCCTCCACTTT
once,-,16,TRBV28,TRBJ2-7,CASSALREVRDYEQYF,TGTGCCAGCAGTGCCCTCCGGGAAGTAAGAGACTACGAGCAGTACTTC
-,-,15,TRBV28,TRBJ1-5,CASSLWGANDQPQHF,TGTGCCAGCAGTTTATGGGGGGCGAATGATCAGCCCCAGCATTTT
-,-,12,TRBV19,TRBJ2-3,CASSPGTDTQYF,TGTGCCAGTAGTCCGGGCACAGATACGCAGTATTTT
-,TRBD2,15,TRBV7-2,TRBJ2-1,CASSLEIGGADEQFF,TGTGCCAGCAGCTTAGAGATCGGGGGGGCTGATGAGCAGTTCTTC
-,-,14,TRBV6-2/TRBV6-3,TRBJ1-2,CASSTHREVYGYTF,TGTGCCAGCAGTACTCACAGAGAAGTCTATGGCTACACCTTC
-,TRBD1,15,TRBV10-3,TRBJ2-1,CAISESGQVYNEQFF,TGTGCCATCAGTGAGTCGGGACAGGTATACAATGAGCAGTTCTTC
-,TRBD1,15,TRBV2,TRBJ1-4,CASSATGATNEKLFF,TGTGCCAGCAGCGCTACAGGGGCAACTAATGAAAAACTGTTTTTT
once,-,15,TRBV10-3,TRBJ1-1,CAISDLGHMNTEAFF,TGTGCCATCAGTGACCTAGGACATATGAACACTGAAGCTTTCTTT
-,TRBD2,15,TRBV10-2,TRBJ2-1,CASSETGLAGSEQFF,TGCGCCAGCAGTGAGACAGGACTAGCGGGAAGTGAGCAGTTCTTC
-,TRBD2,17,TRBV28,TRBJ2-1,CASSLKGASGGYNEQFF,TGTGCCAGCAGTTTAAAAGGGGCGTCGGGGGGCTACAATGAGCAGTTCTTC
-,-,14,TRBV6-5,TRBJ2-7,CASSYSSGLDEQYF,TGTGCCAGCAGTTACTCATCAGGGTTGGACGAGCAGTACTTC
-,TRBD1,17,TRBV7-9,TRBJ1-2,CASSPHLDRGANYGYTF,TGTGCCAGCAGCCCACACCTGGACAGGGGGGCTAACTATGGCTACACCTTC